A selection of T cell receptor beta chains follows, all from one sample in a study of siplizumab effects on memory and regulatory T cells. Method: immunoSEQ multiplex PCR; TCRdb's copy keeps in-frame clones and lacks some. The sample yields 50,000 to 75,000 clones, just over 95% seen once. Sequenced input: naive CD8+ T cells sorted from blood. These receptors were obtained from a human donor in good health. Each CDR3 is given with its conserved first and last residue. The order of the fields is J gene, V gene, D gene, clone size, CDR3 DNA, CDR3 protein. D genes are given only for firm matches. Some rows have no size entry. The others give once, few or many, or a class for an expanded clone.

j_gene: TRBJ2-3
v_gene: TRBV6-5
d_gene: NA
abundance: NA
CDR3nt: TGTGCCAGCAGTTACTCAGGAACAGGCACAGATACGCAGTATTTT
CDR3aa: CASSYSGTGTDTQYF

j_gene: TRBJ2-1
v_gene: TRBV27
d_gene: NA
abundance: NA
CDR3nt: TGTGCCAGCATTCCACCGGGACCCTACTACAATGAGCAGTTCTTC
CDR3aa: CASIPPGPYYNEQFF

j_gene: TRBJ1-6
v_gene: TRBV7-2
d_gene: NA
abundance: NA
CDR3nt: TGTGCCAGCAGCTTTCACAGGGAAGGTTCACCCCTCCACTTT
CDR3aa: CASSFHREGSPLHF

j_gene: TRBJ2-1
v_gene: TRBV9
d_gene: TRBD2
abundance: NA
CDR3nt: TGTGCCAGCAGCGTATCTAGCGGGGGCGATGAGCAGTTCTTC
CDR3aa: CASSVSSGGDEQFF

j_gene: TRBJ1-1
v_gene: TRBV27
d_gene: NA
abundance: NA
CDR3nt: TGTGCCAGCAGTCCGAGAAGAGGGGAAGCTTTCTTT
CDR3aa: CASSPRRGEAFF

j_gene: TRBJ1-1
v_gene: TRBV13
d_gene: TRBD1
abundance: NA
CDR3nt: TGTGCCAGCAGCTACAGGGGATACACTGAAGCTTTCTTT
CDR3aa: CASSYRGYTEAFF

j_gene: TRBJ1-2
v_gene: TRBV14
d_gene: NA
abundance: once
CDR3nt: TGTGCCAGCAGCCAAGGTGCGGGAGGGCCCTATGGCTACACCTTC
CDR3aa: CASSQGAGGPYGYTF

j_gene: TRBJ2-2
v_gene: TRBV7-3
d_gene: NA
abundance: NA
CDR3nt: TGTGCCAGCCTGATAGGTTCTGGGGTCGGGGAGCTGTTTTTT
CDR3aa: CASLIGSGVGELFF

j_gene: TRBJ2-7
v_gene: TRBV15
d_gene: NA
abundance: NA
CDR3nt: TGTGCCACCAGCAGAGAATTTGCAGGGTACGAGCAGTACTTC
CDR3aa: CATSREFAGYEQYF

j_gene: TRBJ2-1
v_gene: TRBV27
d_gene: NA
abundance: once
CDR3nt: TGTGCCAGCAGTTTATCTAACCCAACCTACAATGAGCAGTTCTTC
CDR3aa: CASSLSNPTYNEQFF

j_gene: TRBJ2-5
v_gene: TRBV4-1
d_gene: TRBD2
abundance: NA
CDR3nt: TGCGCCAGCAGCCAAGTCTATTCCGCACTAGCGCCTGAGGGCCAGTACTTC
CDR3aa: CASSQVYSALAPEGQYF

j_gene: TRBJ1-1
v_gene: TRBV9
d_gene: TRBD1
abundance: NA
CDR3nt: TGTGCCAGCAGCGTTGGGGACAGGAACTTAATGAACACTGAAGCTTTCTTT
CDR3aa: CASSVGDRNLMNTEAFF

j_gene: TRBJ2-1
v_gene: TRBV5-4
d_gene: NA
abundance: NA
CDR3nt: TGTGCCAGCAGCTTGAAGTTGGGGGGCGAGCAGTTCTTC
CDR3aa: CASSLKLGGEQFF

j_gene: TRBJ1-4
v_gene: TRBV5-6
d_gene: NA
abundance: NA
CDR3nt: TGTGCCAGCAGCTTGACTAATGAAAAACTGTTTTTT
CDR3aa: CASSLTNEKLFF

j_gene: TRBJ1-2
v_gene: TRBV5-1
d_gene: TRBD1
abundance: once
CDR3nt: TGCGCCAGCAGCTTGGGGACAGGGGACTATGGCTACACCTTC
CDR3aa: CASSLGTGDYGYTF

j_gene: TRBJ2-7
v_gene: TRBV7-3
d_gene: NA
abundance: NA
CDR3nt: TGTGCCAGCAGCTTGAGACTGGACTCCTACGAGCAGTACTTC
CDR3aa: CASSLRLDSYEQYF

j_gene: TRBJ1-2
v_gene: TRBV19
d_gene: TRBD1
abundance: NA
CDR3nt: TGTGCCAGTACCAATGGACAGGGAAGGGGCTACACCTTC
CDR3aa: CASTNGQGRGYTF

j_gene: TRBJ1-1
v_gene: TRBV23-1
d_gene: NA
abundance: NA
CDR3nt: TGCGCCAGCAGTCAATCTCAGCCCGTGAGGACTGAAGCTTTCTTT
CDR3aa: CASSQSQPVRTEAFF

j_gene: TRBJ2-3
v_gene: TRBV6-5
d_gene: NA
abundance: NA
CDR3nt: TGTGCCAGCAGCCTAACTCTGGGGGGAGATACGCAGTATTTT
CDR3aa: CASSLTLGGDTQYF

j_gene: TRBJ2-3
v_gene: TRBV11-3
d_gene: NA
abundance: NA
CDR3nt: TGTGCCAGCAGCCCTAGGGGGGCAGATACGCAGTATTTT
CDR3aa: CASSPRGADTQYF

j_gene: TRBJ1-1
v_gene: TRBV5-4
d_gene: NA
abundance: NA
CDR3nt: TGTGCCAGCAGCTTGGGGAGCACTGAAGCTTTCTTT
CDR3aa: CASSLGSTEAFF

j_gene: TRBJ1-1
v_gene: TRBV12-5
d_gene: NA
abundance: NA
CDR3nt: TGTGCTAGTGCCCTTTCCCCATTACAGGAAGCTTTCTTT
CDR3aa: CASALSPLQEAFF

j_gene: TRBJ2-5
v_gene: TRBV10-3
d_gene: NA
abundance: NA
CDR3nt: TGTGCCATCAGTGATGAGATCCGAGAGACCCAGTACTTC
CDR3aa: CAISDEIRETQYF

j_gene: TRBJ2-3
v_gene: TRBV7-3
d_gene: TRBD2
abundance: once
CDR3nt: TGTGCCAGCAGCTTAGTAGCGGGGGGCGGAGATACGCAGTATTTT
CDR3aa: CASSLVAGGGDTQYF

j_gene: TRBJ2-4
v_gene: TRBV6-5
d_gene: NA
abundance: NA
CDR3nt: TGTGCCAGCAGTTACGGACACCTAGCCAAAAACATTCAGTACTTC
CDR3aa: CASSYGHLAKNIQYF

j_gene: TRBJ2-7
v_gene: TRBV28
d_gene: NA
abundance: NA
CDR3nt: TGTGCCAGCAGTATACAGGGTGGGGCCTACGAGCAGTACTTC
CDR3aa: CASSIQGGAYEQYF

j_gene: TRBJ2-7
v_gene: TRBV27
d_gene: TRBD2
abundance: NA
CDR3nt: TGTGCCAGCAGTTCCGGACTAGCGGGGATCAAGGGGGACTACGAGCAGTACTTC
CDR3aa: CASSSGLAGIKGDYEQYF

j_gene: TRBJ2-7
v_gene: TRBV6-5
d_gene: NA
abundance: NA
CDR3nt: TGTGCCAGCAGTTACTCGGTGTCCTCAGGGATCGGAGACTTC
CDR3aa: CASSYSVSSGIGDF

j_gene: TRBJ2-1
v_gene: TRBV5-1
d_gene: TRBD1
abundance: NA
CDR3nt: TGCGCCAGCAGCCCGGGACAGGGGGCTGACGAGCAGTTCTTC
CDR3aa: CASSPGQGADEQFF

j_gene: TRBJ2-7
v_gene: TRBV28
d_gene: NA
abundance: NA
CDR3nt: TGTGCCAGCAGTTTGCCCGCTTCCTACGAGCAGTACTTC
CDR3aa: CASSLPASYEQYF

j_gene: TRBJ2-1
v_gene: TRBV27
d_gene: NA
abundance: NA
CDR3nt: TGTGCCAGCAGTTTTGTCAGGGGCGATGAGCAGTTCTTC
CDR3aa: CASSFVRGDEQFF